The next 4 T cell receptor beta chains were all read from a single sample in a study of shared clonotypes between healthy human individuals. TCRdb keeps only in-frame clones here, not all; method: immunoSEQ multiplex PCR. The table has 2 million to 2.5 million clones, 85% to 95% seen once. The sequencing sample was made of naive CD4+ T cells from PBMCs. The subset was: CD45RA+ positively selected. The receptors come from a man between 18 and 35 years old in good health. Some clones in this sample may be carry-over from other donors' samples.

The chain joins TRBV5-6 to TRBJ2-7; no reliable D call. This CDR3 region has 16 residues. CDR1 is SGHDT and CDR2 is YYEEEE in the germline V gene. V dropped 4 bases and J dropped 2 bases, with 19 bases sitting between them. As DNA, the CDR3 is TGTGCCAGCAGCCCTCTTAGGCTGCTCTCAACCTACGAGCAGTACTTC. Amino acids: CASSPLRLLSTYEQYF.

This rearrangement joins TRBV5-1 to TRBJ2-1; TRBD2 agrees at 10 bases. This CDR3 is built from 17 residues. CDR1 is SGHRS, CDR2 YFSETQ, per germline. V trimming: 2 bases; J trimming: 2 bases; junction bases outside the gene matches: 7. CDR3 in DNA: TGCGCCAGCAGCTTACTTACTAGCGGGACCACCTACAATGAGCAGTTCTTC. Protein: CASSLLTSGTTYNEQFF.

The chain links TRBV18 to TRBJ2-2; no firm D call. Germline CDR1 is KGHSH and CDR2 is LQKENI. The V gene lost 4 bases and the J gene lost 6 bases, with 12 bases spanning the gap. CDR3 size: 14 residues. CDR3 nucleotides: TGTGCCAGCTCACTCGCCCTAGACCCCGGGGAGCTGTTTTTT. It translates to CASSLALDPGELFF.

The chain is built from TRBV7-3 and TRBJ2-3; D might be TRBD1 or TRBD2, each matching 6 bases. This CDR3 spans 14 amino acids. V was shortened by 3 bases and J by 6 bases, with 13 bases between the two germline ends. The germline V gene encodes CDR1 SGHTA and CDR2 FQGTGA. The DNA of the CDR3 is TGTGCCAGCAGCTTCAACGGAGGGGGGGATACGCAGTATTTT. Protein sequence: CASSFNGGGDTQYF.